This T cell receptor beta chain was captured by sequencing in a study of blood T cell repertoires in COVID-19. Germline-derived CDR1 and CDR2 are SGHVS and FQNEAQ. The CDR3 extends over 13 amino acids. With 5 bases removed from V and 7 bases from J, the gap between germline ends came to 14 bases. The protocol was immunoSEQ multiplex PCR, while the TCRdb copy is restricted to in-frame clones and leaves out a portion. The table lists 30,000 to 40,000 clones, about 88% of them singletons. This clone was counted between two and nine times. This sequence joins TRBV7-8 and TRBJ1-2; D might be TRBD1 (6 bases). What was sequenced was peripheral blood. The clonotype originates from a human donor in a cohort sampled during active COVID-19. CDR3 sequence (DNA): TGTGCCAGCAGCCCGCGGCAGGGGCTTGGCTACACCTTC. Protein: CASSPRQGLGYTF.